The entry below gives a single T cell receptor (beta chain) sequence along with its context. V shed 8 bases, J shed 6 bases, and the junction held 10 bases outside the gene matches. The germline V gene encodes CDR1 MGHDK and CDR2 SYGVNS. There are 14 residues in the CDR3. The data derive from a study of T cell changes during pregnancy in multiple sclerosis. Libraries were prepared by immunoSEQ multiplex PCR; TCRdb keeps only in-frame clonotypes and omits some of them. Counted here are about 84,000 clones, about 94% occurring once; the ten biggest clones make up more than 0.85%. The source material was peripheral blood, sampled in the second trimester of pregnancy. This receptor was identified in a female donor in good health, enrolled as a control in a pregnancy study. The gene calls are TRBV25-1 and TRBJ2-7; the match to TRBD1 covers 10 bases. The CDR3 is CASGTGALLGEQYF. The CDR3 bases are TGTGCCAGCGGGACAGGGGCTCTTTTGGGCGAGCAGTACTTC.